A single sample gave rise to the 5 T cell receptor beta chains below, sequenced in a study of cytomegalovirus exposure and HLA in healthy donors. The study ran its PCR with 60 Vbeta and 13 Jbeta primers. Some clones are missing from TCRdb's copy, which holds only in-frame ones; the method was immunoSEQ multiplex PCR. The data contain some 120,000 clones, 74% of them singletons. The sequencing input was PBMCs. The receptors were sampled from a human donor in good health.

This clone was observed a few times. The chain joins TRBV4-3 to TRBJ2-2, with 7 bases matching TRBD1. The germline V gene has CDR1 LGHNA and CDR2 YSLEER. This CDR3 contains 15 residues. The junction had 5 bases not matched to a gene; V was cut back by 0 bases and J by 7 bases. The CDR3 bases are TGCGCCAGCAGCCAAGATTGGGACAGTTTCGGGGAGCTGTTTTTT. Translation: CASSQDWDSFGELFF.

The V and J genes are TRBV18 and TRBJ2-2; 11 nucleotides align to TRBD2. CDR1 KGHSH and CDR2 LQKENI come from the germline V gene. The ends lost 4 bases at V and 5 bases at J; junction bases unmatched: 6. This CDR3 is 16 amino acids long. CDR3 loop: CASSLPPSGRTGELFF. The CDR3 DNA reads as TGTGCCAGCTCACTCCCCCCTAGCGGGAGGACCGGGGAGCTGTTTTTT.

The chain links TRBV28 to TRBJ1-1; unclear D gene. Germline assignment: CDR1 MDHEN and CDR2 SYDVKM. The V end lost 3 bases, the J end lost 8 bases, and 16 bases lay between the germline ends. This CDR3 is 14 amino acids long. The CDR3 DNA reads TGTGCCAGCAGTTTCTCGGGAGGGTCCTCGGAAGCTTTCTTT. It specifies CASSFSGGSSEAFF. Looking up the rest from reference TRBV28 and TRBJ1-1 gives the full variable domain: DVKVTQSSRYLVKRTGEKVFLECVQDMDHENMFWYRQDPGLGLRLIYFSYDVKMKEKGDIPEGYSVSREKKERFSLILESASTNQTSMYLCASSFSGGSSEAFFGQGTRLTVV.

The rearrangement joins TRBV29-1 to TRBJ1-2; D gene unclear. The CDR3 length is 11 residues. Germline V gene sequence: CDR1 SQVTM, CDR2 ANQGSEA. V gave up 3 bases and J gave up 10 bases, with 12 bases separating them. As DNA, the CDR3 is TGCAGCGTTGATCCCCGCGGCGACTACACCTTC. Amino acid sequence: CSVDPRGDYTF.

The J gene is TRBJ1-5, the V gene TRBV7-5; the table's D call of TRBD1 was not tested on the DNA. TRBV7-5 is a listed pseudogene. CDR3 size: 15 residues. CDR3 sequence (DNA): TGTGTCAGAAGCTTAGGGGCAGGGTCGCGTCAGCCCCAGCATTTT. Its translation is CVRSLGAGSRQPQHF.